This T cell receptor beta chain was profiled in a study of OX40 agonist ivuxolimab in advanced cancers. Study details: Three patients showed partial responses: one hepatocellular carcinoma and two cutaneous melanoma cases. Study-wide findings and caveats: Among the lowest peripheral clonal expansion occurred in 0.1-3.0 mg/kg partial responders. Some nonresponders additionally presented with little normalized T-cell clonal expansion.

Details on this clone: Its antigen is unidentified.

Data came from immunoSEQ multiplex PCR; TCRdb stores just in-frame clones and leaves some out. The data hold around 26,000 clones, with about 70% observed a single time. Germline V lookup: CDR1 SGHDT, CDR2 YYEEEE. The CDR3 contains 13 residues. V was cut by 3 bases and J by 3 bases, with 8 bases left in between. V gene TRBV5-6 combines with J gene TRBJ2-3; D possibly matches TRBD1 or TRBD2 (5 bases each). The sequencing here drew on CD4+ or CD8+ T cells sorted from blood, taken in a trial of the OX40 agonist ivuxolimab. The sequence came from an adult with an advanced solid tumor such as melanoma, head and neck, liver or kidney cancer. The CDR3 here is CASSWWGTDTQYF. The CDR3 nucleotides are TGTGCCAGCAGCTGGTGGGGGACAGATACGCAGTATTTT.